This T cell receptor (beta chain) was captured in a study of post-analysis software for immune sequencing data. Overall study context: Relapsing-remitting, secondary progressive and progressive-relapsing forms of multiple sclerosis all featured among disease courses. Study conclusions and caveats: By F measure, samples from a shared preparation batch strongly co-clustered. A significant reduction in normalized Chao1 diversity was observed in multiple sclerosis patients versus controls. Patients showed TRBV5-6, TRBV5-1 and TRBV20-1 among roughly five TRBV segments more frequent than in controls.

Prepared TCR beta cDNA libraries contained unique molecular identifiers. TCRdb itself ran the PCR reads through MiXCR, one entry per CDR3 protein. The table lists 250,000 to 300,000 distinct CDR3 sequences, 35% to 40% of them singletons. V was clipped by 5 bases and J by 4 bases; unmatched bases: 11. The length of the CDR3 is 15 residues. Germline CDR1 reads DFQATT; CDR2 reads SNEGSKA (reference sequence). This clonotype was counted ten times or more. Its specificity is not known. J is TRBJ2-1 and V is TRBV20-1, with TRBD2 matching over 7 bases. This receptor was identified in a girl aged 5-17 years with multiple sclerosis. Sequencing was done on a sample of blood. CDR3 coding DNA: TGCAGTGCTCTTTCAATGGGGGGGGGATACAATGAGCAGTTCTTC. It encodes CSALSMGGGYNEQFF.